This TCR beta chain was profiled in a study of shared clonotypes between healthy human individuals. Study outcomes and limitations: Naive subsets, compared against memory subsets, generally had larger estimated richness values. Even with large depth, rarefaction showed that sorted-subset sequencing was incomplete. Several donors held about 5% of naive CD4 clonotypes in common.

Trimming cost V 11 bases and J 1 base, with 14 bases left between them. The CDR3 runs to 13 residues. Germline V lookup: CDR1 LNHDA, CDR2 SQIVND (reference sequence). The data were produced by immunoSEQ multiplex PCR, yet TCRdb's version contains in-frame clones alone and is incomplete. The table shows 2 million to 2.5 million clones, with approximately 95% occurring only once. Only one count was recorded for this clone. Its target is not known. J is TRBJ1-1 and V is TRBV19; the D gene is possibly TRBD1 (5 bases). Sequenced material: naive CD4+ T cells sorted from blood. This sample's subset: CD45RA+ positively selected. The sequence derives from a man aged 18-30 years in good health. The CDR3 spells CACMRGGNTEAFF. The DNA of the CDR3 is TGTGCCTGTATGAGGGGAGGGAACACTGAAGCTTTCTTT.